These 5 T cell receptor beta chains were all obtained from the same sample, sequenced in a study of blood T cell repertoires in COVID-19. Libraries were prepared by immunoSEQ multiplex PCR; TCRdb keeps only in-frame clonotypes and omits some of them. The sample has some 290,000 clones, less than 90% seen once. Sequencing input: peripheral blood. All receptors come from a woman in her twenties or thirties with COVID-19, enrolled during active disease.

The chain combines TRBV14 with TRBJ1-2, with D maybe TRBD1 (5 bases). V was trimmed by 3 bases and J by 5 bases, leaving 13 bases between them. This CDR3 comprises 14 residues. Germline CDR1 is SGHDN and CDR2 is FVKESK. This chain's CDR3 is CASSHRELYYGYTF. The CDR3 bases are TGTGCCAGCAGCCACAGGGAACTGTATTATGGCTACACCTTC.

V usage is TRBV5-6 and J usage is TRBJ2-3; TRBD2 is a possible D gene (5 bases). Trimming cost V 2 bases and J 4 bases, with 17 bases left between them. The CDR3 covers 16 residues. Germline V lookup: CDR1 SGHDT, CDR2 YYEEEE. The DNA of the CDR3 is TGTGCCAGCAGCTTCCACCGGGTGAGGGCGGCAGATACGCAGTATTTT. This encodes CASSFHRVRAADTQYF.

Here the CDR3 DNA reads TGTGCCAGCAGCTGGGGCGGGGGGGCGAGTGAGACCCAGTACTTC. Its translation: CASSWGGGASETQYF. The J gene is TRBJ2-5, the V gene TRBV11-2; the match to TRBD2 covers 9 bases. The junction had 8 bases not matched to a gene; V was cut back by 4 bases and J by 5 bases. The CDR3 is 15 residues long. Germline loops: CDR1 SGHAT, CDR2 FQNNGV.

The chain couples TRBV6-1 to TRBJ2-1; TRBD2 aligns across 13 bases. CDR3 size: 20 residues. Germline CDR1 MNHNS, CDR2 SASEGT. Trimming cost V 3 bases and J 0 bases; bases outside gene matches: 11. CDR3 nucleotides: TGTGCCAGCAGTGAGACGGGACTAGCGGGGCTAAATTCCTCCTACAATGAGCAGTTCTTC. Its protein is CASSETGLAGLNSSYNEQFF.

The chain carries TRBV29-1 and TRBJ2-3; D gene uncertain. The CDR3 sequence is 13 residues long. V was clipped by 4 bases and J by 0 bases, with 8 bases between them. Germline V gene sequence: CDR1 SQVTM, CDR2 ANQGSEA. For the CDR3, the DNA is TGCAGCGTTGTGGTCGGTAGCACAGATACGCAGTATTTT. As protein: CSVVVGSTDTQYF.